This record concerns one TCR beta chain sequence. Produced via immunoSEQ multiplex PCR; TCRdb's table is partial and in-frame only. The sample contains approximately 76,000 clones, around 88% of which appear only once. V lost 2 bases and J lost 2, with 2 bases in between. The CDR3 spans 12 residues. Germline V gives CDR1 SGHAT, CDR2 FQNNGV. The data stem from a study of blood T cell repertoires in COVID-19. Background on the study: PBMCs, B-cell-depleted T cells, or T cells provided the cDNA or gDNA that made up the material.

This chain links TRBV11-2 with TRBJ2-3; D gene ambiguous. Sequencing was carried out using peripheral blood. The origin of this receptor is a man older than 75 with active or convalescent COVID-19. CDR3 nucleotides: TGTGCCAGCAGCTTACACACAGATACGCAGTATTTT. It translates to CASSLHTDTQYF.